This is a list of T cell receptor beta chains from one sample in a study of blood T cell repertoires in COVID-19. Method: immunoSEQ multiplex PCR; TCRdb's copy keeps in-frame clones and lacks some. The sample holds about 54,000 clones, approximately 87% seen once. Sequencing was done on a sample of peripheral blood. The receptors stem from a human donor in a cohort sampled during active COVID-19. CDR3s include the opening cysteine and the closing phenylalanine or tryptophan.

CDR3aa	v_gene	j_gene
CAISLGLNTGELFF	TRBV7-2	TRBJ2-2
CSVTRTGGYEQYF	TRBV29-1	TRBJ2-7
CASSLSAGMGTEAFF	TRBV27	TRBJ1-1
CASSSSGGTDTQYF	TRBV7-2	TRBJ2-3
CASSRLGGPNTEAFF	TRBV3-1/TRBV3-2	TRBJ1-1
CASSTSGVDEQFF	TRBV12-3/TRBV12-4	TRBJ2-1
CASSSPLDGRNEQYF	TRBV7-9	TRBJ2-7
CASSYSTGGNSPLHF	TRBV6-6	TRBJ1-6
CASSRQGQISNQPQHF	TRBV27	TRBJ1-5
CASSQQGRETQYF	TRBV12-3/TRBV12-4	TRBJ2-5
CASRETVYGYTF	TRBV2	TRBJ1-2
CASRTGGRGTQYF	TRBV3-1/TRBV3-2	TRBJ2-5
CASSLGGRVDEKLFF	TRBV5-4	TRBJ1-4
CSATRAYEQYF	TRBV29-1	TRBJ2-7
CASSSPYEGGPNGYTF	TRBV7-8	TRBJ1-2
CASRTTGGFAGELFF	TRBV6-5	TRBJ2-2
CASSLGGRPRGTGELFF	TRBV5-6	TRBJ2-2
CSATETGTGGEKLFF	TRBV20-1	TRBJ1-4
CASSFTGMATNEKLFF	TRBV5-4	TRBJ1-4
CASSSGQGSETQYF	TRBV6-6	TRBJ2-5
CASSSMGNTIYF	TRBV18	TRBJ1-3
CASSSRGSFGYTF	TRBV12-3/TRBV12-4	TRBJ1-2
CASSSGTTSNQPQHF	TRBV7-8	TRBJ1-5
CASSPLAGPRKETQYF	TRBV4-3	TRBJ2-5
CASSGQRNQPQHF	TRBV12-3/TRBV12-4	TRBJ1-5
CASSQDNNQPQHF	TRBV4-2	TRBJ1-5
CASSAPGLGTDTQYF	TRBV11-3	TRBJ2-3